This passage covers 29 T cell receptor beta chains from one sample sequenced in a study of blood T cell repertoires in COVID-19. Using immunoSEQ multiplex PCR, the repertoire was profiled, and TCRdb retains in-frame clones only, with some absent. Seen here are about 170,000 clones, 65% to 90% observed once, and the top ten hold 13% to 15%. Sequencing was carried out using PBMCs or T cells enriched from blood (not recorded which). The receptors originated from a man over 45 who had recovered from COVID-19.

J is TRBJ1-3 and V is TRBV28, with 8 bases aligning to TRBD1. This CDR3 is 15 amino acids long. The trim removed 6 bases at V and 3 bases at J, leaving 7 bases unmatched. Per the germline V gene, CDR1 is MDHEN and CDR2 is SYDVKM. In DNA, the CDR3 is TGTGCCAGCAGACTCACAGGGGGTCGTGGAAACACCATATATTTT. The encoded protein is CASRLTGGRGNTIYF.

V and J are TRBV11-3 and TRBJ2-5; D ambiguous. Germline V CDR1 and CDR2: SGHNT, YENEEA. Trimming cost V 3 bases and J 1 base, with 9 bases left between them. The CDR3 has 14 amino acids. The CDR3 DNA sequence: TGTGCCAGCAGCTTTTCGCCGGGCCAAGAGACCCAGTACTTC. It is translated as CASSFSPGQETQYF. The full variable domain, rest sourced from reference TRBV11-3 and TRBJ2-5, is EAGVVQSPRYKIIEKKQPVAFWCNPISGHNTLYWYLQNLGQGPELLIRYENEEAVDDSQLPKDRFSAERLKGVDSTLKIQPAELGDSAVYLCASSFSPGQETQYFGPGTRLLVL.

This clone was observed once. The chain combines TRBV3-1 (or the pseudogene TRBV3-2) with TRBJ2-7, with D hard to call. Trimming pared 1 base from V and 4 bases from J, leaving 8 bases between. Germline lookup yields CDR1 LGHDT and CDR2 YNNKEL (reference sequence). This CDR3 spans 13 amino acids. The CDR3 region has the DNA TGTGCCAGCAGCCAAGGACCGAGGTACGAGCAGTACTTC. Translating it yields CASSQGPRYEQYF.

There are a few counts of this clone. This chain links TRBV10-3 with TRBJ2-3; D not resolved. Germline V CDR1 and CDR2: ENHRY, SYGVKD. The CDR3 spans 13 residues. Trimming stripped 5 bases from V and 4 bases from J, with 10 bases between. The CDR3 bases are TGTGCCATCAGTAGAAACGAGGCAGATACGCAGTATTTT. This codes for CAISRNEADTQYF.

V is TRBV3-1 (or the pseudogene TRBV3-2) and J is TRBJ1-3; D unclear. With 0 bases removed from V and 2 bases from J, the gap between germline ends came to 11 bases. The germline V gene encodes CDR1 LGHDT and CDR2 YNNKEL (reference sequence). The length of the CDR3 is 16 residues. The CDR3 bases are TGTGCCAGCAGCCAAGATAGGTTCCAGGCTGGAAACACCATATATTTT. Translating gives CASSQDRFQAGNTIYF.

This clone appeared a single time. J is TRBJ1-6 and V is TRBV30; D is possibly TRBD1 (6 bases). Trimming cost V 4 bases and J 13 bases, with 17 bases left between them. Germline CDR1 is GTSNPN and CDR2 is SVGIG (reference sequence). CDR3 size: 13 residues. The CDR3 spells CAWTGDLILPLHF. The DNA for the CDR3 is TGTGCCTGGACAGGGGACCTAATTCTCCCCCTCCACTTT.

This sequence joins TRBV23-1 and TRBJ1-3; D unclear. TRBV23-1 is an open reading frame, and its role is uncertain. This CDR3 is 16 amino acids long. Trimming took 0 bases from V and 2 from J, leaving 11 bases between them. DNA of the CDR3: TGCGCCAGCAGTCAATCGGGCAGTAACGCTGGAAACACCATATATTTT. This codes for CASSQSGSNAGNTIYF.

CDR3 coding DNA: TGTGCCAGCAGTCCCCTTCTTCGGACAGGGAAGGCGGGTCAGCCCCAGCATTTT. This gives the protein CASSPLLRTGKAGQPQHF. The rearrangement joins TRBV6-2 or TRBV6-3 to TRBJ1-5; 8 bases are a match to TRBD1. The CDR3 loop spans 18 amino acids. V lost 5 bases, J lost 6 bases, and 18 bases stayed unmatched. Germline CDR1 is MNHEY and CDR2 is SVGEGT.

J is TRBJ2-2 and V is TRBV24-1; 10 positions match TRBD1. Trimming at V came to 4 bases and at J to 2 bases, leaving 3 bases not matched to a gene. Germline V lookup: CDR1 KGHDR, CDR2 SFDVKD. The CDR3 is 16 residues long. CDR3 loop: CATSEPTGGNTGELFF. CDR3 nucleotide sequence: TGTGCCACCAGTGAGCCGACAGGGGGCAACACCGGGGAGCTGTTTTTT.

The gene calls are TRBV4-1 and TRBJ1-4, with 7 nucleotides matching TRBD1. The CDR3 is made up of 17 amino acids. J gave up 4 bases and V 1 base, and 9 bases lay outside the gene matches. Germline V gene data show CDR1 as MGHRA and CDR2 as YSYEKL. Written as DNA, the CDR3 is TGCGCCAGCAGCCAAGTATATACAGGGGTGCTTAATGAAAAACTGTTTTTT. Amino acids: CASSQVYTGVLNEKLFF.

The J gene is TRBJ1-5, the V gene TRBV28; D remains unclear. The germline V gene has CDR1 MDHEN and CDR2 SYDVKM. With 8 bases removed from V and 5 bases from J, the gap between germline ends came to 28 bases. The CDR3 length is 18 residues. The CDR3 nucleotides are TGTGCCAGCCAATCAATTATTGTCCGAGTCAAGATTTATCAGCCCCAGCATTTT. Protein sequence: CASQSIIVRVKIYQPQHF.

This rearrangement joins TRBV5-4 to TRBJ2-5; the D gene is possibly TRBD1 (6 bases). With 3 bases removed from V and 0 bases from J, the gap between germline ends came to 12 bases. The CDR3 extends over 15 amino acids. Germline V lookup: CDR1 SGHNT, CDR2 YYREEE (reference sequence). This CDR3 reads CASSYGQTYQETQYF. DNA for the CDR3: TGTGCCAGCAGCTATGGACAGACGTACCAAGAGACCCAGTACTTC.

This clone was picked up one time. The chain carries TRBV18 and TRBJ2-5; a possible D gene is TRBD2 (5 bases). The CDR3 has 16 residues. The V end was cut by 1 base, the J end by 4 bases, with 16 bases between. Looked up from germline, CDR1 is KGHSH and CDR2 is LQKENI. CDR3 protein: CASSPLPRKSGETQYF. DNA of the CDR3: TGTGCCAGCTCACCACTACCTAGGAAAAGCGGAGAGACCCAGTACTTC.

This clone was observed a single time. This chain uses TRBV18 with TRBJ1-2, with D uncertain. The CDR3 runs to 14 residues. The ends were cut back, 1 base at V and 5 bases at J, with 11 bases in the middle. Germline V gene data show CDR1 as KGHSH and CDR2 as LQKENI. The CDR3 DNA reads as TGTGCCAGCTCACCACTGGAGGGAGGGTATGGCTACACCTTC. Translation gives CASSPLEGGYGYTF.

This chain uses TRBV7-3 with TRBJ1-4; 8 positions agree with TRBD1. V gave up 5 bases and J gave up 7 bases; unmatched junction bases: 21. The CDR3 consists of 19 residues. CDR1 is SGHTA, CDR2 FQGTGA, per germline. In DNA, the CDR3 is TGTGCCAGCAGCCCTAGACAGGGGAACGGCCTAAGGTGGGCTGAAAAACTGTTTTTT. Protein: CASSPRQGNGLRWAEKLFF.

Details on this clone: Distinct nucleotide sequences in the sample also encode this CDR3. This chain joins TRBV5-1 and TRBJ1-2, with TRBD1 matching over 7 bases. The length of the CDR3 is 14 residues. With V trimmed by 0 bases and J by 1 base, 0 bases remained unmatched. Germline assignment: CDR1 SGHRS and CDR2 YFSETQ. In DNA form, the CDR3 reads TGCGCCAGCAGCTTGGACAGGGGTAACTATGGCTACACCTTC. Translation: CASSLDRGNYGYTF.

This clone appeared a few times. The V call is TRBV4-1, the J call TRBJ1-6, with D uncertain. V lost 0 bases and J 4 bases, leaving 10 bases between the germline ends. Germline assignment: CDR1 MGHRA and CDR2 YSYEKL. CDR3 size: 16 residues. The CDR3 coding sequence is TGCGCCAGCAGCCAAGATTCCAGAAGTTATAATTCACCCCTCCACTTT. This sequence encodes CASSQDSRSYNSPLHF.

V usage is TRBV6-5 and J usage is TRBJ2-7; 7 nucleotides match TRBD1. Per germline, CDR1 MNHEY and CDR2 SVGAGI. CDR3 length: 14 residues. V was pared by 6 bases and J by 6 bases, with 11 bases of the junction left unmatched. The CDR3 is CASSYEGQPSEQYF. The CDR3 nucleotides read TGTGCCAGCAGCTATGAGGGACAGCCTAGCGAGCAGTACTTC.

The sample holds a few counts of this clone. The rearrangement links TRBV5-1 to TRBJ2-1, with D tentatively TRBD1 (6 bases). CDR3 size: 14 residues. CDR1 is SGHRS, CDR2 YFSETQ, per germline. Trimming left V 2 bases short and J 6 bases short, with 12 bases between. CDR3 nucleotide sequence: TGCGCCAGCAGCTTTGGGACATCCAGCAATGAGCAGTTCTTC. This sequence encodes CASSFGTSSNEQFF. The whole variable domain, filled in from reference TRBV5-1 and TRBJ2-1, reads KAGVTQTPRYLIKTRGQQVTLSCSPISGHRSVSWYQQTPGQGLQFLFEYFSETQRNKGNFPGRFSGRQFSNSRSEMNVSTLELGDSALYLCASSFGTSSNEQFFGPGTRLTVL.

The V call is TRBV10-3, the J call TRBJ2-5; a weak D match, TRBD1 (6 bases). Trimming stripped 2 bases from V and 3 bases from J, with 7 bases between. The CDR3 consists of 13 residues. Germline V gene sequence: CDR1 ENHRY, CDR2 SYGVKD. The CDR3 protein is CAISETGKETQYF. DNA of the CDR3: TGTGCCATCAGTGAGACAGGGAAAGAGACCCAGTACTTC.

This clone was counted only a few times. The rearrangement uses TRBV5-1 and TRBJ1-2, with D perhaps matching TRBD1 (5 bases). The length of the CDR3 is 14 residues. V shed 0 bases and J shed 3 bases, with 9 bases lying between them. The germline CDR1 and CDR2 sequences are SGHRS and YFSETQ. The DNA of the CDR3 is TGCGCCAGCAGCTTGGGACAGCTAGACTATGGCTACACCTTC. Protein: CASSLGQLDYGYTF.

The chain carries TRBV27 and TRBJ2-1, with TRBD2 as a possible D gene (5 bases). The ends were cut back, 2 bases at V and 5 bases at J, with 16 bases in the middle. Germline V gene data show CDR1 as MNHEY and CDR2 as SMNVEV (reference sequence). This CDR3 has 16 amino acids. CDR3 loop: CASSLLDRRPDNEQFF. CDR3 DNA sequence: TGTGCCAGCAGTTTACTGGACCGGAGGCCGGACAATGAGCAGTTCTTC.

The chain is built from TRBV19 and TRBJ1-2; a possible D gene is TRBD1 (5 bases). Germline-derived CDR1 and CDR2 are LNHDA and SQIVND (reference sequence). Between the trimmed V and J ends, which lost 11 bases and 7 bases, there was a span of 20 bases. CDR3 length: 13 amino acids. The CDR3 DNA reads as TGTGCCTCAGCTTCCCGGGGGTATGCTGGCTACACCTTC. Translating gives CASASRGYAGYTF.

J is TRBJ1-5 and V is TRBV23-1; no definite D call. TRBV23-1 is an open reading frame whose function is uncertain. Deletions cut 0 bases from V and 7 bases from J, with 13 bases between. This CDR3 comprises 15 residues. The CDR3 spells CASSQSAGFGQPQHF. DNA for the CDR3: TGCGCCAGCAGTCAATCGGCAGGATTCGGCCAGCCCCAGCATTTT.

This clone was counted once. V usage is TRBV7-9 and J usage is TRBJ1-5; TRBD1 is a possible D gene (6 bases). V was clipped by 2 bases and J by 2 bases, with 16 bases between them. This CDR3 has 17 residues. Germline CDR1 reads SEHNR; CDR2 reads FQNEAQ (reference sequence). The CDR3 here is CASSLYLGGGGNQPQHF. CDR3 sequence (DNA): TGTGCCAGCAGCTTATATTTGGGAGGGGGTGGCAATCAGCCCCAGCATTTT.

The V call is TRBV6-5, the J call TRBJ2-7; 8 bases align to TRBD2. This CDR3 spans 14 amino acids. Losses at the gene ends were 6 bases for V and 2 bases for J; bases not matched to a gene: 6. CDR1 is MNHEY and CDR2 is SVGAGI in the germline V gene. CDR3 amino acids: CASRPTGLAYEQYF. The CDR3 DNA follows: TGTGCCAGCAGGCCGACGGGACTAGCCTACGAGCAGTACTTC.

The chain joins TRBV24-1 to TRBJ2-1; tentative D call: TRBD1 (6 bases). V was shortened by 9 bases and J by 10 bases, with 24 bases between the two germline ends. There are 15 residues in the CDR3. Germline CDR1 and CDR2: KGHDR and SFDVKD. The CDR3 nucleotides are TGTGCCACCGCTACCGCCGGGACACCGTTCGGGGAGCAGTTCTTC. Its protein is CATATAGTPFGEQFF.

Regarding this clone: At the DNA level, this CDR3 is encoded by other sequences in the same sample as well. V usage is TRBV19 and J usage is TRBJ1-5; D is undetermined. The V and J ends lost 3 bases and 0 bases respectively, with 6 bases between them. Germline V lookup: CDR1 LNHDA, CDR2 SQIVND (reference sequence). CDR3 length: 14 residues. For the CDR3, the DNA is TGTGCCAGTAGTATCCAGGATAGCAATCAGCCCCAGCATTTT. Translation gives CASSIQDSNQPQHF.

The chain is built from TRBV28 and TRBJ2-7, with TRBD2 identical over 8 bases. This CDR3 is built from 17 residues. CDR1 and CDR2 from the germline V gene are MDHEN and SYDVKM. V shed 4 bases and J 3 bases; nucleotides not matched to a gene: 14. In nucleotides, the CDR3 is TGTGCCAGCAGTTACCTCCTCGGACCGGGGGGGGACTACGAGCAGTACTTC. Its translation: CASSYLLGPGGDYEQYF.